This is a list of T cell receptor beta chains from one sample in a study of T-cell memory formation after mild COVID-19. TCRdb ran MiXCR on the 5' RACE reads and lists one entry per CDR3 protein. The table has around 410,000 distinct CDR3 sequences, about 25% seen once; the top ten hold roughly 13%. Sequenced material: PBMCs or a T cell subset sorted from them (not recorded which). Receptors originate from an adult woman who had mild COVID-19 (a few samples of this study predate the infection). Cell type and time point are not known. The CDR3 runs from the conserved cysteine through the conserved F or W. The D gene is left open where the match is weak. Not all rows give a size; the values are once, few, many and, for expanded clones, a class.

v_call,clone_size,d_call,j_call,cdr3_nt,cdr3_aa
TRBV20-1,-,-,TRBJ2-1,TGCAGTGCTAGTGGCACATGGATCTACAATGAGCAGTTCTTC,CSASGTWIYNEQFF
TRBV7-9,many,TRBD1,TRBJ2-5,TGTGCCAGCAGCCCCCGGCCGACAGGGAAGATGGCGACCCAGTACTTC,CASSPRPTGKMATQYF
TRBV29-1,-,-,TRBJ2-1,TGCAGCGTCGAGGGGAACCACAATGAGCAGTTCTTC,CSVEGNHNEQFF
TRBV5-1,-,-,TRBJ2-5,TGCGCCAGCAGCTTCACTCTAATCCAAGAGACCCAGTGCTTC,CASSFTLIQETQCF
TRBV20-1,many,-,TRBJ2-1,TGCACCGGCCGGGAGCCCAGCAATGAGCAGTTCTTC,CTGREPSNEQFF
TRBV12-3/TRBV12-4,few,TRBD1,TRBJ1-5,TGTGCCAGCAGGGTAGGGGACAGGAGGAGAAGCAATCAGCCCCAGCATTTT,CASRVGDRRRSNQPQHF
TRBV7-8,-,-,TRBJ2-3,TGTGCCAGCAGCTTAGCTTGGCTCTCTAGCACAGATACGCAGTATTTT,CASSLAWLSSTDTQYF
TRBV4-1,few,TRBD1,TRBJ2-5,TGCGCCAGCAGGAGGGGACAGGGAGAGGTAGAGACCCAGTACTTC,CASRRGQGEVETQYF
TRBV9,few,-,TRBJ1-6,TGTGCCAGCAGCGAGTTACAAGGAGCGAATTCACCCCTCCACTTT,CASSELQGANSPLHF
TRBV7-9,-,-,TRBJ2-1,TGTGCCAGCAGCCACGGGGCCCGCGTGTACAATGAGCAGTTCTTC,CASSHGARVYNEQFF
TRBV5-1,few,TRBD1,TRBJ1-2,TGCGCCAGCAGCCTGGACAGGGGATACACCTTC,CASSLDRGYTF
TRBV12-3/TRBV12-4,many,-,TRBJ1-6,TGTGCCAGCACCCACAGGCCCTATAATTCACCCCTCCACTTT,CASTHRPYNSPLHF
TRBV29-1,-,-,TRBJ2-5,TGCAGCGTTGAAGAAAGAGAACAAGAGACCCAGTACTTC,CSVEEREQETQYF
TRBV7-3,-,-,TRBJ2-5,TGTGCCAGCAGCGAGAGGGGCTCCGAGACCCAGTACTTC,CASSERGSETQYF
TRBV24-1,few,TRBD2,TRBJ2-2,TGTGCCACCAGCGGACTAGCGGGAGGCACCGGGGAGCTGTTTTTT,CATSGLAGGTGELFF
TRBV24-1,-,-,TRBJ2-7,TGTGCCACCAGTGTGGGAACAGGACCCTACGAGCAGTACTTC,CATSVGTGPYEQYF
TRBV20-1,-,-,TRBJ2-3,TGCAGTGCTAGGGCAGGGGTAGCAGATACGCAGTATTTT,CSARAGVADTQYF
TRBV6-5,few,-,TRBJ2-3,TGTGCCAGCACCCTACGGACGGCAGGGTACACAGATACGCAGTATTTT,CASTLRTAGYTDTQYF
TRBV6-5,few,TRBD1,TRBJ2-1,TGTGCCAGCAGTCCGTCGGGACAGAGCAATGAGCAGTTCTTC,CASSPSGQSNEQFF
TRBV12-3/TRBV12-4,-,-,TRBJ1-5,TGTGCCAGCAGTTTACCAGTCGGTCAGCCCCAGCATTTT,CASSLPVGQPQHF
TRBV4-3,once,TRBD1,TRBJ2-2,TGCGCCAGCAGCCAATGGGGGACAGGGAACACCGGGGAGCTGTTTTTT,CASSQWGTGNTGELFF
TRBV6-5,-,-,TRBJ1-2,TGTGCCAGCAGCGTTAGTCCGGAAATGAACTATGGCTACACCTTC,CASSVSPEMNYGYTF
TRBV7-9,few,-,TRBJ1-1,TGTGCCAGCAGCTTAGTGGAGGGGGGCAGCAGGACCAAGCCCAACACTGAAGCTTTCTTT,CASSLVEGGSRTKPNTEAFF
TRBV7-2,-,-,TRBJ2-6,TGTGCCAGCAGCCACGTTGGTGGGTCTGGGGCCAACGTCCTGACTTTC,CASSHVGGSGANVLTF
TRBV10-3,few,-,TRBJ2-3,TGTGCCATCAGCTACACAGGAGGGGCGGATACGCAGTATTTT,CAISYTGGADTQYF
TRBV29-1,-,-,TRBJ1-1,TGCAGCGTGGGGGGAGGCATGAACACTGAAGCTTTCTTT,CSVGGGMNTEAFF
TRBV7-6,-,-,TRBJ2-7,TGTGCCAGCAGCTATGGGGACTCAAACGAGCAGTACTTC,CASSYGDSNEQYF
TRBV5-1,few,TRBD2,TRBJ2-1,TGCGCCAGCAGCTGGGGACTAGCGGGGGGTAGCTCCTACAATGAGCAGTTCTTC,CASSWGLAGGSSYNEQFF
TRBV5-4,-,-,TRBJ2-7,TGTGCCAGCAGTCCTGCGGCCGGGTGGGTCCACGAGCAGTACTTC,CASSPAAGWVHEQYF
TRBV11-2,-,-,TRBJ2-1,TGTGCCAGCAGCCATCGCCTGCAGTTCTTC,CASSHRLQFF
TRBV29-1,-,TRBD2,TRBJ2-7,TGCAGCGTTGGTTGCCTACTAGCGGGTCACTACGAGCAGTACTTC,CSVGCLLAGHYEQYF
TRBV7-3,many,TRBD1,TRBJ2-2,TGTGCCAGCAGCTTGGGACAGGACACCGGGGAGCTGTTTTTT,CASSLGQDTGELFF
TRBV24-1,-,-,TRBJ2-3,TGTGCCACCAGTGATTCGAGAAGCACAGATACGCAGTATTTT,CATSDSRSTDTQYF